The clone carrying this T cell receptor beta chain was recorded at least ten times. This entry belongs to a study of T cells in Graves' hyperthyroidism and ophthalmopathy. Whole-study context: Peripheral blood was secured at the point of initial diagnosis, before any treatment.

Disease duration under 2 months; hyperthyroidism patients were aged 18 to 65. Orbital computed tomography, thyroid ultrasound, serum thyroxine and TRAb, and clinical symptoms together informed the diagnoses. There are 14 residues in the CDR3. Germline CDR1 reads SGHAT; CDR2 reads FQDESV (reference sequence). V lost 2 bases and J lost 5, with 12 bases in between. What was amplified from RNA transcripts were TCR beta CDR3 regions. During a first-round RT-PCR of the TCR CDR3, the HTBI primer set was used. TCRdb processed the multiplex PCR reads anew with MiXCR; each CDR3 protein has one entry. This sample yields roughly 700,000 distinct CDR3 sequences, of which around 15% are seen a single time; more than 8.5% belongs to the top ten.

Sample: blood. This TCR came from a woman in her late teens or twenties with Graves' hyperthyroidism. This chain uses TRBV11-1 with TRBJ1-1, with D perhaps matching TRBD1 (5 bases). CDR3 protein: CASSLSVGRTEAFF. For the CDR3, the DNA is TGTGCCAGCAGCTTAAGTGTGGGGCGGACTGAAGCTTTCTTT.